Shown below are 30 T cell receptor beta chains from a single sample sequenced in a study of tumor-infiltrating lymphocytes in primary liver carcinoma. Germline DNA was also extracted, with blood RNA taken from unsorted whole blood. A constant-region primer primed TCR beta cDNA synthesis from about 530 ng of total RNA. What produced the TCR beta libraries was three nested multiplex PCR rounds using slightly modified ARM-PCR. The opening two PCR rounds, ten to eleven cycles each, paired TRBV1-TRBV30 forward primers with a C-beta reverse primer. Each CDR3 protein gets one entry after TCRdb re-called the multiplex PCR reads with MiXCR. The top ten clones hold about 8.4% of a sample with about 300,000 distinct CDR3 sequences, approximately 60% of them seen once. Sequencing used peripheral blood. The receptors come from a man aged 40-49 years with primary liver carcinoma and hepatitis B virus infection.

This clonotype has ten or more counts. V is TRBV6-2 or TRBV6-3 and J is TRBJ2-5; D unclear. Trimming shortened V by 4 bases and J by 5 bases, and 5 bases separated the two germline ends. The germline V gene has CDR1 MNHEY and CDR2 SVGEGT. The CDR3 has 11 residues. CDR3 amino acids: CASSSGETQYF. CDR3 coding DNA: TGTGCCAGCAGTTCGGGCGAGACCCAGTACTTC.

This chain joins TRBV5-1 and TRBJ2-1; 8 bases match TRBD1. CDR1 is SGHRS and CDR2 is YFSETQ in the germline V gene. The J segment lost 0 bases and the V segment lost 7 bases, leaving 3 bases of the junction unmatched. The CDR3 is made up of 14 amino acids. Here the CDR3 DNA reads TGCGCCAGCGGGGGGACAGGCTCCTACAATGAGCAGTTCTTC. Translation: CASGGTGSYNEQFF.

Points on this clonotype: Relative to the germline gene, one junction end is altered; a read error may explain this. The gene calls are TRBV4-3 and TRBJ2-1; 10 bases map to TRBD1. In germline, CDR1 is LGHNA, CDR2 YSLEER. This CDR3 has 21 amino acids. Here the CDR3 reads CASSQRASGTGAGQSYNEQSF. The CDR3 DNA follows: TGCGCCAGCAGTCAAAGGGCGAGCGGGACAGGGGCCGGACAGTCCTACAATGAGCAGTCCTTC.

This clonotype was seen more than once but under ten times. The V gene is TRBV6-6, the J gene TRBJ2-1; TRBD1 might be the D (5 bases). V was shortened by 7 bases and J by 0 bases, with 13 bases between the two germline ends. The CDR3 contains 15 residues. Germline values: CDR1 MNHNY, CDR2 SVGAGI (reference sequence). CDR3 coding DNA: TGTGCCAGCACCACCCGGCAGGGCTCCTACAATGAGCAGTTCTTC. Encoded protein: CASTTRQGSYNEQFF.

This clonotype was observed many times. This chain uses TRBV29-1 with TRBJ2-7; 8 bases agree with TRBD1. In germline, CDR1 is SQVTM, CDR2 ANQGSEA. With 7 bases clipped from V and 6 bases from J, the junction kept 5 bases outside the gene matches. This CDR3 spans 11 amino acids. The CDR3 nucleotides read TGCAGCGCGGGACAGGCGGGCGAGCAGTACTTC. Its protein product is CSAGQAGEQYF.

About this clonotype: A much bigger clone sits one base away, suggesting this may be a read error. The chain has TRBV6-2 or TRBV6-3 and TRBJ2-7; possible D gene TRBD1, 6 bases. CDR1 MNHEY and CDR2 SVGEGT come from the germline V gene. This CDR3 region has 13 residues. V was shortened by 6 bases and J by 4 bases, with 13 bases between the two germline ends. CDR3 in DNA: TGTGCCAGCAGGCAACAGGGCCCATACGAGCAGTACTTC. The encoded protein is CASRQQGPYEQYF.

As to this clonotype: A much larger clone lies a single base off, so this may be a read error. The chain has TRBV12-3 or TRBV12-4 and TRBJ1-4; the D gene is possibly TRBD1 (5 bases). V gave up 5 bases and J gave up 6 bases, with 13 bases separating them. The CDR3 consists of 14 residues. Here the CDR3 reads CASSPWGVDEKLFF. CDR3 coding DNA: TGTGCCAGCAGTCCCTGGGGGGTGGATGAAAAACTGTTTTTT.

A word on this clonotype: An end of the junction differs from the germline gene, which may be a read error. This chain joins TRBV6-1 and TRBJ2-5, with D perhaps TRBD1 (6 bases). Germline V gene lookup returns CDR1 MNHNS and CDR2 SASEGT. The CDR3 is made up of 13 amino acids. As DNA, the CDR3 is TGTGCCAGCGGTGAACAGGGCAACGGGACCCAGTACTTC. It codes for CASGEQGNGTQYF.

On this clonotype: One end of the junction fails to match germline, which may point to a read error. The chain joins TRBV29-1 to TRBJ2-7; weak D call: TRBD2 (6 bases). CDR1 and CDR2 from the germline V gene are SQVTM and ANQGSEA. The CDR3 covers 12 residues. CDR3 residues: CSVGCGAYKQYF. The CDR3, as DNA: TGCAGCGTTGGGTGCGGGGCCTACAAGCAGTACTTC.

In regard to this clonotype: This could be a read error, since a much larger clone is one nucleotide away. The V gene is TRBV10-3, the J gene TRBJ1-4; possible D gene TRBD1, 5 bases. Germline values: CDR1 ENHRY, CDR2 SYGVKD. This CDR3 comprises 14 residues. Trimming left V 2 bases short and J 7 bases short, with 11 bases between. The CDR3 loop reads CAISERDGSEKLFF. CDR3 DNA sequence: TGTGCCATCAGTGAGAGGGACGGTAGTGAAAAACTGTTTTTT.

The chain employs TRBV28 and TRBJ2-3, with TRBD1 identical over 9 bases. The CDR3 sequence is 16 residues long. The germline gives CDR1 MDHEN, CDR2 SYDVKM. The V and J ends lost 2 bases and 0 bases, in that order; junction bases with no gene match: 3. CDR3 amino acids: CASSLTGTGSTDTQYF. The CDR3 DNA follows: TGTGCCAGCAGTTTAACTGGGACAGGGAGCACAGATACGCAGTATTTT.

Concerning this clonotype: A much larger clone differs by one base, so this may be a read error. The chain carries TRBV14 and TRBJ2-3, with unresolved D. CDR3 length: 12 residues. Germline V gene lookup returns CDR1 SGHDN and CDR2 FVKESK. This CDR3 reads CATSQGPDTQYF. The CDR3, as DNA: TGTGCCACCAGCCAAGGACCAGATACGCAGTATTTT.

About this clonotype itself: This may be a read error: a much more frequent sequence differs by one nucleotide. The chain carries TRBV6-5 and TRBJ2-5; 11 nucleotides align to TRBD2. The ends lost 7 bases at V and 4 bases at J; junction bases unmatched: 8. CDR1 is MNHEY and CDR2 is SVGAGI in the germline V gene. There are 15 residues in the CDR3. CDR3 protein: CASTSGLAVVETQYF. In DNA form, the CDR3 reads TGTGCCAGCACCTCGGGACTAGCGGTAGTAGAGACCCAGTACTTC.

On this clonotype: This may be a read error, as it is one base from a much larger clone. V gene TRBV6-1 combines with J gene TRBJ1-4, with TRBD1 identical over 8 bases. The ends lost 4 bases at V and 3 bases at J; junction bases unmatched: 10. Germline CDR1 MNHNS, CDR2 SASEGT. The CDR3 has 17 residues. The CDR3 here is CASSGAGTGDPNEKLFF. The DNA of the CDR3 is TGTGCCAGCAGTGGAGCCGGGACAGGTGACCCTAATGAAAAACTGTTTTTT.

The rearrangement uses TRBV6-5 and TRBJ1-2; D not certain. Germline V gene sequence: CDR1 MNHEY, CDR2 SVGAGI. The CDR3 is 12 amino acids. CDR3 sequence: CVTLDLGAMHTF. In DNA form, the CDR3 reads TGTGTCACCCTAGACCTTGGCGCAATGCACACCTTC.

This clonotype has just one count. It may be a read error: a sequence one base away is much more abundant. CDR3 protein: CASSLMTTQPQHF. The CDR3 DNA reads TGTGCCAGCAGTCTGATGACAACTCAGCCCCAGCATTTT. The V and J genes are TRBV12-3 or TRBV12-4 and TRBJ1-5, with D unclear. The CDR3 runs 13 residues. Trimming took 5 bases from V and 6 from J, leaving 11 bases between them.

On this clonotype: A read error is likely, as this CDR3 ends without the conserved phenylalanine or tryptophan. V and J are TRBV12-3 or TRBV12-4 and TRBJ2-2; no definite D call. The CDR3 runs to 12 residues. V shed 6 bases and J shed 9 bases, with 11 bases lying between them. CDR3 bases: TGTGCCAGCAGCCCAGGACCTAGGGAGCTGTTTTCT. It yields the protein CASSPGPRELFS.

Comment on this clonotype: This is likely a read error, given that the CDR3 carries no conserved phenylalanine or tryptophan at its end. The CDR3 loop is CASTPGEGGDTQYS. The DNA of the CDR3 is TGTGCCAGCACCCCCGGGGAAGGGGGAGATACGCAGTATTCT. The genes are TRBV7-9 and TRBJ2-3, with a possible D match to TRBD1 (6 bases). V lost 7 bases to trimming and J lost 5 bases, with 16 bases between them. The length of the CDR3 is 14 residues. The germline gives CDR1 SEHNR, CDR2 FQNEAQ (reference sequence).

In its sample, this clonotype was seen many times. This chain uses TRBV6-5 with TRBJ2-1; 9 bases are shared with TRBD1. Unmatched junction bases numbered 13, after V lost 4 bases and J lost 9 bases. The CDR3 is 16 residues long. The V gene's germline CDR1 is MNHEY and CDR2 SVGAGI. DNA for the CDR3: TGTGCCAGCAGTTCTCACAGGGGGCATTCTGAGGGTGAGCAGTTCTTC. As protein: CASSSHRGHSEGEQFF.

This rearrangement joins TRBV7-9 to TRBJ1-4; the match to TRBD1 covers 8 bases. J gave up 5 bases and V 5 bases, and 4 bases lay outside the gene matches. The germline V gene has CDR1 SEHNR and CDR2 FQNEAQ (reference sequence). The CDR3 consists of 14 residues. The CDR3 coding sequence is TGTGCCAGCAGCCCGCAGGGGGCCAATGAAAAACTGTTTTTT. This codes for CASSPQGANEKLFF. The entire variable domain, with the rest obtained from reference TRBV7-9 and TRBJ1-4, is as follows: DTGVSQNPRHKITKRGQNVTFRCDPISEHNRLYWYRQTLGQGPEFLTYFQNEAQLEKSRLLSDRFSAERPKGSFSTLEIQRTEQGDSAMYLCASSPQGANEKLFFGSGTQLSVL.

V gene TRBV24-1 combines with J gene TRBJ1-5; D remains unclear. This CDR3 has 14 amino acids. Trimming cost V 1 base and J 0 bases, with 3 bases left between them. CDR1 and CDR2 from the germline V gene are KGHDR and SFDVKD. The CDR3 nucleotides are TGTGCCACCAGTGATTTTGGTAGCAATCAGCCCCAGCATTTT. This codes for CATSDFGSNQPQHF.

As concerns this clonotype: Sequence at one end of the junction differs from germline and may be a read error. V is TRBV28 and J is TRBJ2-7; tentatively, D is TRBD1 (6 bases). CDR1 MDHEN and CDR2 SYDVKM come from the germline V gene. The CDR3 is 14 amino acids. The CDR3 DNA sequence: TGTGCCAGCAGTCTACAGGGAATGTACTACGAGCAGTATTTC. Translating it yields CASSLQGMYYEQYF.

The chain couples TRBV6-2 or TRBV6-3 to TRBJ1-1; D gene uncertain. The V gene's germline CDR1 is MNHEY and CDR2 SVGEGT. V dropped 6 bases and J dropped 0 bases, with 8 bases sitting between them. The CDR3 has 13 amino acids. The CDR3, as DNA: TGTGCCAGCAGGGTTGAGGTGAACACTGAAGCTTTCTTT. Residues: CASRVEVNTEAFF.

A note on this clonotype: This clone may be a read error of a much larger clone one base away. This chain uses TRBV28 with TRBJ1-1, with 7 bases lining up with TRBD1. Germline-derived CDR1 and CDR2 are MDHEN and SYDVKM. This CDR3 contains 14 residues. The CDR3 nucleotides read TGTGCCAGCAGTTCCCCGGGACAGAACACTAAAGCTTTCTTT. It is translated as CASSSPGQNTKAFF.

About this clonotype itself: One base away lies a much larger clone, so this may be a sequencing read error. Since no conserved phenylalanine or tryptophan closes the CDR3, a read error is the likely cause. The V gene is TRBV12-5, the J gene TRBJ2-3; possible D gene TRBD2, 6 bases. Germline V gene data show CDR1 as LGHNT and CDR2 as FRNRAP. V was clipped by 3 bases and J by 1 base, with 8 bases between them. The CDR3 is made up of 14 amino acids. CDR3 residues: CASGLGRRTDTQYS. The CDR3 nucleotides read TGTGCTAGTGGTTTAGGGAGGCGCACAGATACGCAGTATTCT.

The genes are TRBV9 and TRBJ2-7; possibly TRBD1 for D (7 bases). The CDR3 has 15 residues. CDR1 and CDR2 from the germline V gene are SGDLS and YYNGEE. The V and J ends lost 4 bases and 7 bases respectively, with 21 bases between them. CDR3 nucleotides: TGTGCCAGCAGCTCATTCGGACAGGCCGGAGGGGAGCAGTACTTC. Its protein product is CASSSFGQAGGEQYF.

Only one count was recorded for this clonotype. This chain links TRBV28 with TRBJ2-2, with 8 bases identical to TRBD2. From germline, CDR1 is MDHEN and CDR2 SYDVKM. This CDR3 is built from 14 residues. V lost 6 bases, J lost 5 bases, and 5 bases stayed unmatched. The CDR3 DNA follows: TGTGCCAGCAGCAATAGCGGGAATACCGGGGAGCTGTTTTTT. Encoded protein: CASSNSGNTGELFF.

On this clonotype: No conserved phenylalanine or tryptophan ends this CDR3, so it is likely a read error. CDR3 amino acids: CTSSLDRAGWSEQFL. The DNA of the CDR3 is TGTACCAGCAGCTTAGATAGGGCAGGCTGGAGTGAGCAGTTCCTC. The chain is built from TRBV11-2 and TRBJ2-1; no clear D. Germline V gene sequence: CDR1 SGHAT, CDR2 FQNNGV. This CDR3 is 15 amino acids long.

Points on this clonotype: Because the CDR3 is missing its conserved closing phenylalanine or tryptophan, this is likely a read error. Written as DNA, the CDR3 is TGCAGCGCCCGGGACAGCACAGGGGGCACTGAAGCTTTCTTA. Protein sequence: CSARDSTGGTEAFL. The gene calls are TRBV29-1 and TRBJ1-1; 8 nucleotides agree with TRBD1. V was clipped by 7 bases and J by 4 bases; unmatched bases: 11. The germline V gene encodes CDR1 SQVTM and CDR2 ANQGSEA. The CDR3 spans 14 residues.

About this clonotype itself: This may arise from a read error, as a much more abundant clone is one base away. The chain couples TRBV12-3 or TRBV12-4 to TRBJ2-2; TRBD2 might be the D (6 bases). The CDR3 runs to 16 residues. V dropped 5 bases and J dropped 4 bases, with 17 bases sitting between them. The CDR3 loop reads CASSPQLAGITGELFF. The CDR3 bases are TGTGCCAGCAGTCCTCAACTAGCTGGGATCACCGGGGAGCTGTTTTTT.